This T cell receptor (beta chain) emerged from a study of blood T cell repertoires in COVID-19. Sequencing used immunoSEQ multiplex PCR; TCRdb keeps in-frame clones, though not all of them. The sample has about 350,000 clones, more than 70% seen once. Trimming removed 1 base from V and 0 bases from J, with 16 bases in between. There are 18 residues in the CDR3. CDR1 is MGHRA and CDR2 is YSYEKL in the germline V gene. Ages ranged from roughly 18 to 95 years, with residence in about 24 US areas. Cohorts were determined from participant-reported clinical history. The source is a woman aged 30 to 39 who had been exposed to COVID-19. The chain combines TRBV4-1 with TRBJ1-5; no definite D call. The sample comprised PBMCs or T cells enriched from blood (not recorded which). CDR3 nucleotides: TGCGCCAGCAGCCAAGCGGTAGACACACTTTATAGCAATCAGCCCCAGCATTTT. It translates to CASSQAVDTLYSNQPQHF.